This T cell receptor beta chain was recorded in a study of PD-L1 blockade in urothelial cancer listed by TCRdb under 2017. Regarding the research as a whole: All patients started therapy around 2014 and received atezolizumab 1,200 mg intravenously every 3 weeks. Pretreatment blood TCR-seq was available for nearly 30 patients, at least one posttreatment blood collection was obtained for some 25 patients, and tumor TCR-seq was available for some 25 patients. Ten or so patients reached durable clinical benefit, while 15 to 25 patients did not. Patients had an ECOG performance status of 0 or 1 and had received between 0 and 3 prior chemotherapy regimens. Twenty-five of 29 patients were males with bladder-origin urothelial cancer, and 18 of 29 reported a prior smoking history. Pretreatment tumor samples, along with matched peripheral blood serially collected before and after atezolizumab treatment, were subjected to TCR sequencing. Somatic, immune and clinical correlates of response to PD-L1 blockade with atezolizumab in urothelial cancer were the focus of an exploratory multi-omic analysis. Blood samples yielded a median of around 150,000 T cells and more than 75,000 unique TCRs, with median clonality 0.080. Durable clinical benefit was defined as a progression-free survival longer than 6 months, and TCR features were additionally tested against progression-free survival and overall survival. In the same patients, whole exome sequencing and RNA sequencing of pretreatment tumors were performed in addition to TCR sequencing. Blood samples were analyzed at 3 weeks after treatment start (second dose) and at 6 weeks after treatment start. Paper-wide results and their limitations: Small sample size (n of about 29) and many exploratory analyses mean the results are intended to be hypothesis-generating. Improved progression-free and overall survival was found to be associated with pretreatment peripheral blood TCR clonality below the median. Patients with durable benefit showed greater expansion of tumor-associated TCR clones in peripheral blood 3 weeks after starting treatment (n ≈ 21, p = 0.022).

Synthetic TCR analog templates were spiked into each PCR so that absolute template abundance could be estimated from read counts. The immunoSEQ assay used bias-controlled V and J gene primers to amplify TCRbeta CDR3 regions from genomic DNA. Sequencing of rearranged TCRbeta segments was done at approximately 20X coverage. The authors processed their data as follows. Clustering was used to correct sequencing errors, and CDR3s were annotated against IMGT so that V, D and J genes could be assigned. Downstream analyses used only productive TCRbeta rearrangements and left out out-of-frame or stop-codon sequences. Clonality was calculated as one minus the Shannon entropy normalized by the log of the number of unique productive sequences. Fisher's exact test with Benjamini-Hochberg correction, at a threshold of adjusted p below 0.01, was used to find clones that differed between time points or between blood and tumor. As stored in TCRdb, this immuneACCESS dataset retains in-frame rearrangements with V and J assigned. A fraction of the clones does not appear; measured against another copy, unresolved V genes explain less than half of the discrepancy, and the remainder lacks a known reason. V, J and clone size are those of that table, while D and trimming were read from the DNA. The sample profile shows 50,000 or so clones; about three quarters of them were found once. The leading ten clones occupy approximately 4% of the sample.

Remarks on this clone: Its target antigen remains unknown. The input lacks base qualities; no much larger clone sits a single base away.

Read against the paper, the sample's time point label means: pretreatment peripheral blood. A total of under 30 patients with locally advanced or metastatic urothelial carcinoma, treated at Memorial Sloan Kettering on a trial protocol, made up the cohort. Peripheral blood mononuclear cells were collected from each patient pretreatment and during treatment, giving between 1 and 8 total time points per patient. The Qiagen DNeasy Blood extraction kit was used to purify genomic DNA from total PBMCs and tumor samples. Collected pretreatment and during treatment, PBMCs were isolated and stored as previously described. The CDR3, from cysteine to phenylalanine, totals 13 residues. The retained sequence is limited to the CDR3, 39 bases, with the frame set at the first base. The germline V gene sets CDR1 to SGDLS and CDR2 to YYNGEE. V loses 3 bases of germline sequence and J loses 1 base, and the interval between the two ends is 7 bases.

The sequence is built from TRBV9 and TRBJ1-1; the D gene cannot be resolved reliably. The sequence came from a man in his 70s with urothelial cancer. The input for sequencing was PBMCs, taken around atezolizumab (anti-PD-L1) treatment. CDR3 region: CASSATENTEAFF. The sequence in DNA is TGTGCCAGCAGCGCCACAGAGAACACTGAAGCTTTCTTT.